The clone carrying this T cell receptor (beta chain) was counted ten times or more. The sample is drawn from a study of shared clonotypes between healthy human individuals. About the research overall: The study used three CD4 naive, three CD4 memory, two CD8 naive and one CD8 memory plate per donor.

The CDR3 contains 15 residues. Germline V lookup: CDR1 MNHNS, CDR2 SASEGT. V shed 5 bases, J shed 5 bases, and the junction held 9 bases outside the gene matches. Deep-level assay runs were performed. This table comes from immunoSEQ multiplex PCR, and its TCRdb copy is limited to in-frame clones, with some not included. This sample has about 1 million clones, with roughly 75% found just once. Everyone who donated was a Caucasian adult who lived in Nashville, Tennessee. Sequenced: memory CD4+ T cells sorted from blood. The sample's subset: CD45RA-negative fraction. The chain is built from TRBV6-1 and TRBJ1-2; TRBD1 aligns across 9 bases. The sequence derives from a man aged 18 to 35 in good health. The CDR3 reads CASSWPGQGLYGYTF. The CDR3 region has the DNA TGTGCCAGCAGTTGGCCCGGACAGGGGTTGTATGGCTACACCTTC.